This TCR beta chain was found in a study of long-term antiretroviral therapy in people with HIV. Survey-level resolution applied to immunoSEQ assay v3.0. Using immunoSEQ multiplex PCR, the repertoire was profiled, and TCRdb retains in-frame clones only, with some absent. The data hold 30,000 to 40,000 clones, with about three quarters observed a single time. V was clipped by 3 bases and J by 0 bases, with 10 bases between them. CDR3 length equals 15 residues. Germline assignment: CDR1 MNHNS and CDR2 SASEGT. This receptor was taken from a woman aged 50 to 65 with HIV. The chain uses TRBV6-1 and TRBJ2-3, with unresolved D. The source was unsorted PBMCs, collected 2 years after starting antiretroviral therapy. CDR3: CASSEPRRSTDTQYF. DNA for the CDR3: TGTGCCAGCAGTGAGCCGCGGAGAAGCACAGATACGCAGTATTTT.